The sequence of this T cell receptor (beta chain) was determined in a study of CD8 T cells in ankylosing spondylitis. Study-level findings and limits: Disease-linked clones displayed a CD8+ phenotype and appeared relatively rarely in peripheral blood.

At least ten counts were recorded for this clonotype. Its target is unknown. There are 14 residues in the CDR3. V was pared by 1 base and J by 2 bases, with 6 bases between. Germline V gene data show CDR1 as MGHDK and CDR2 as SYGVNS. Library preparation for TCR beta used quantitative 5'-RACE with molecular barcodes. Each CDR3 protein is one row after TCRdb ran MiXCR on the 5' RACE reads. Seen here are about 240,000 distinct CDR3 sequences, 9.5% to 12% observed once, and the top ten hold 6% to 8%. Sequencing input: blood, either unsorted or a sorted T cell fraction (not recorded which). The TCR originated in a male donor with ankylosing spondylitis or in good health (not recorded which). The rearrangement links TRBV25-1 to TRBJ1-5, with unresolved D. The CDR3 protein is CASSEFGGNQPQHF. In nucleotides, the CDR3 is TGTGCCAGCAGTGAATTTGGGGGCAATCAGCCCCAGCATTTT.